These T cell receptor beta chains were read from a single sample in a study of early T cells in non-severe SARS-CoV-2 infection. TCRdb re-derived calls from the 5' RACE reads in MiXCR, one entry per CDR3 protein. The sample has approximately 90,000 distinct CDR3 sequences, approximately 10% seen once. The source material was whole blood, sampled at baseline. These receptors all come from an adult who was a healthcare worker with PCR-confirmed SARS-CoV-2 infection or an uninfected control (not recorded which). Both conserved end residues are part of each CDR3. The D gene is left open where the match is weak.

D,V,CDR3
.,TRBV5-1,CASSLAFQRTTDTQYF
TRBD2,TRBV6-6,CASSLPARTSVVEQFF
TRBD2,TRBV7-3,CASSLLGLAGLNEQFF
TRBD2,TRBV20-1,CSAKKGLAGGEADTQYF
TRBD1,TRBV7-8,CASSPKRTGIVSYTF
TRBD2,TRBV20-1,CSARSPSGVSEQFF
.,TRBV29-1,CSVSPRGTKETQYF
.,TRBV18,CASSPDSYGYTF
.,TRBV7-9,CASSTLSGINTEAFF
.,TRBV4-3,CASSQDITSLNEQFF
.,TRBV11-3,CASSLSPPGAGANVLTF
TRBD1,TRBV6-1,CASSWETGNYEQYF
.,TRBV6-1,CASKMSVGTGELFF
.,TRBV29-1,CSVDAIRETQYF
.,TRBV29-1,CSVEEGYEKLFF
TRBD1,TRBV7-9,CASSTEQGATGNTIYF
.,TRBV12-2,CASRSIGSQPANYGYTF
.,TRBV29-1,CSATGQLTEAFF
.,TRBV15,CATSRDFGEAFF
.,TRBV7-2,CASTLYGGGDEQYF
.,TRBV6-5,CASNRGNEQFF
.,TRBV19,CASSTSSGANVLTF
.,TRBV6-6,CASSYSDREDEQYF
TRBD2,TRBV12-3/TRBV12-4,CATGLAGGTSYNEQFF
TRBD2,TRBV5-1,CASSLAGLAGGPDTQYF
.,TRBV10-3,CAINDFTDTQYF
.,TRBV5-1,CASSWEQTALDTDTQYF
TRBD1,TRBV12-3/TRBV12-4,CASSFGTDFTEAFF
TRBD1,TRBV7-8,CASSLGLTGGSGELFF
TRBD1,TRBV6-6,CASSYATGTGATTYEQYF
TRBD2,TRBV20-1,CSASPGTSGAYEQFF
TRBD1,TRBV29-1,CSVETGGEQYF
.,TRBV19,CASSIDDFSSGNTIYF
TRBD1,TRBV29-1,CSVDREGGTDNSPLHF
.,TRBV7-6,CASSLDTNTEAFF
TRBD1,TRBV29-1,CSVGQLTDTQYF
TRBD1,TRBV6-2/TRBV6-3,CASSYHPGQGIYYEQYF
.,TRBV10-2,CASSESISGQGTQYF
.,TRBV3-1,CASSQFTGELFF
.,TRBV19,CASSMGREPFQETQYF
.,TRBV29-1,CSVEEGGYRVGTEAFF
.,TRBV12-3/TRBV12-4,CASSLPSGNTIYF
.,TRBV20-1,CSARRRQGEAFF
.,TRBV10-2,CASNLQANTGELFF
.,TRBV20-1,CSASGQNYEQYF
TRBD1,TRBV5-4,CASSLGTGDTGELFF
.,TRBV12-3/TRBV12-4,CASGRTDNIYGYTF
TRBD1,TRBV6-1,CASSGGQDAANTEAFF
TRBD1,TRBV29-1,CSGRQGNTEAFF
.,TRBV5-1,CASRPLEPAGELFF
TRBD2,TRBV7-9,CASSLGTSGGLSSYNEQFF
.,TRBV6-2/TRBV6-3,CASGSNEYNEQFF
TRBD2,TRBV7-2,CASSFRLAGPYEQYF
.,TRBV7-9,CASSLCLAWVSNEKLFF